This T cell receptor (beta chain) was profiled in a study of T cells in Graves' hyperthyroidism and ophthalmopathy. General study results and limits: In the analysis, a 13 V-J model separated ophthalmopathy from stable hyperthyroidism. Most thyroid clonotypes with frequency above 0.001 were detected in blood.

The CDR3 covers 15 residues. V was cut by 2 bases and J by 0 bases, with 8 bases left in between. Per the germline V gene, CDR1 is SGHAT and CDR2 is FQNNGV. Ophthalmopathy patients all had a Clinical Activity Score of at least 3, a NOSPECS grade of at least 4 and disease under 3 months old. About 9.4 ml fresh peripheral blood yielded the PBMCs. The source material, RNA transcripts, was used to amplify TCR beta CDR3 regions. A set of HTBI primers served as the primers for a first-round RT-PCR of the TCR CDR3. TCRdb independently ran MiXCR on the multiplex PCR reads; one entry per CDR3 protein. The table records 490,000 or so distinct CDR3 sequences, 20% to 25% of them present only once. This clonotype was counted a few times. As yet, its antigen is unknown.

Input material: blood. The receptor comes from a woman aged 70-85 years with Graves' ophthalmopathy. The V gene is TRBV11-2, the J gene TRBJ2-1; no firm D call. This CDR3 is CASSLSPGSYNEQFF. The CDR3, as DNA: TGTGCCAGCAGCTTAAGCCCAGGCTCCTACAATGAGCAGTTCTTC. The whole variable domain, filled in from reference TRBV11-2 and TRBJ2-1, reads EAGVAQSPRYKIIEKRQSVAFWCNPISGHATLYWYQQILGQGPKLLIQFQNNGVVDDSQLPKDRFSAERLKGVDSTLKIQPAKLEDSAVYLCASSLSPGSYNEQFFGPGTRLTVL.